This TCR beta chain was obtained from a study of T cell repertoires in cytomegalovirus infection. Across the study: Public signatures in TCR beta pointed to CMV infection and matching HLA type.

There are 15 residues in the CDR3. V was shortened by 4 bases and J by 0 bases, with 14 bases between the two germline ends. The germline V gene encodes CDR1 SGHNT and CDR2 YYREEE (reference sequence). General observations from the study: Dominant in the ex vivo response were TCR beta clonotypes restricted by HLA-C and specific for CMV.

From the reads, TCRdb called clonotypes with MiXCR, one entry per CDR3 protein. The data hold some 400,000 distinct CDR3 sequences, with around 18% observed a single time. The table lists this clonotype with a few counts. Its target is not known. Sequences were obtained from PBMCs. V usage is TRBV5-4 and J usage is TRBJ2-7; maybe TRBD1 (6 bases). The clonotype was recovered from a human donor in good health (CMV status not recorded). Some clones in this sample may be carry-over from other donors' samples. The CDR3 protein is CASSPDRLRSYEQYF. In nucleotides, the CDR3 is TGTGCCAGCAGCCCCGACAGGCTACGCTCCTACGAGCAGTACTTC.